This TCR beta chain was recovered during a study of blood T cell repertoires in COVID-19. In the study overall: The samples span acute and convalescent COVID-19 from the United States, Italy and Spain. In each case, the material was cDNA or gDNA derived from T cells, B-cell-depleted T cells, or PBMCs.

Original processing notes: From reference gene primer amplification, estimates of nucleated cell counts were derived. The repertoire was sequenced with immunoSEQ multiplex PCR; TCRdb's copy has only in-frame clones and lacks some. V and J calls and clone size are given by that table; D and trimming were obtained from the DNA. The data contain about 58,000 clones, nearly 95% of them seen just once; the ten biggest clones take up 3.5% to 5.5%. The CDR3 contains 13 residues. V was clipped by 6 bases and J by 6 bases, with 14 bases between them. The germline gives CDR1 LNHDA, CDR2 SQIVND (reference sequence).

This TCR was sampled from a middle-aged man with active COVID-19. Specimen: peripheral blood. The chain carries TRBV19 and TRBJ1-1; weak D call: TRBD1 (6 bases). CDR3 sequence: CASSSRGYAEAFF. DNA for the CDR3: TGTGCCAGTAGCTCTAGGGGGTATGCTGAAGCTTTCTTT.